This entry features one T cell receptor (beta chain) sequence. V lost 1 base to trimming and J lost 9 bases, with 13 bases between them. CDR1 and CDR2 (germline): LNHNV, YYDKDF (reference sequence). The CDR3 covers 15 residues. These data come from a study of blood T cell repertoires in COVID-19. Under the authors' procedure: By means of reference gene primer amplification, nucleated cell counts were estimated. Assay: immunoSEQ multiplex PCR; the TCRdb copy retains only in-frame clones and omits some. V, J and clone size are those of that table, while D and trimming were read from the DNA. The repertoire holds some 250,000 clones, with 80% to 90% as singletons. Clinical history reported by participants formed the basis on which cohorts were assigned.

This sequence originates from a woman aged 50 to 60 who had recovered from COVID-19. This rearrangement joins TRBV15 to TRBJ2-6; maybe TRBD1 (6 bases). Sequencing used PBMCs or T cells enriched from blood (not recorded which). DNA for the CDR3: TGTGCCACCAGCAGAGCCTATGGACAGTACAACGTCCTGACTTTC. Amino acid sequence: CATSRAYGQYNVLTF.